This record looks at one T cell receptor beta chain sequence and its context. The antigen remains undetermined. The record originates from a study of cytomegalovirus exposure and HLA in healthy donors. General study findings and limits: There were under 200 TCR beta chains listed as cytomegalovirus-associated. Sequencing had likely introduced a cluster of highly shared sequence variants as an artifact.

The PCR had 60 Vbeta and 13 Jbeta primers. Sequencing was performed with immunoSEQ multiplex PCR; in TCRdb, only in-frame clones are kept and a portion is missing. Among 120,000 or so clones listed, around 74% were seen once. This TCR was sampled from a man between 60 and 75 years old in good health and CMV-seropositive. Sequenced: PBMCs.

The CDR3 loop reads CASSEWGQGASNEQFF. The DNA of the CDR3 is TGTGCCAGCAGTGAATGGGGACAGGGTGCTAGCAATGAGCAGTTCTTC. The chain uses TRBV6-1 and TRBJ2-1, with 9 bases that match TRBD1. Per germline, CDR1 MNHNS and CDR2 SASEGT. The trim removed 2 bases at V and 6 bases at J, leaving 8 bases unmatched. The CDR3 has 16 residues.